This paragraph covers one TCR beta chain sequence. Its antigen is not yet known. No much larger clone is present one base from it, and per-base qualities are unavailable. Including cysteine and phenylalanine, the CDR3 has 16 amino acids. Only the CDR3 DNA is retained, 48 bases long and in frame from the first base. The germline V gene (reference sequence) supplies CDR1 LNHDA and CDR2 SQIVND. At the junction V is shortened by 6 bases and J by 0 bases, with 14 bases in between. The data belong to a study of shared clonotypes between healthy human individuals (dated by TCRdb to 2020 to 2021). A note on the overall study: Three men and a couple of women, aged 18 to 49 years, made up the cohort. To estimate repertoire size and how much clonotypes are shared between individuals, the study performed deep sequencing of blood TCR repertoires from a few healthy adults. Libraries were prepared and TCR repertoires were sequenced by different laboratories using diverse techniques, in order to increase sequencing depth and limit assay-specific biases. Between about 0.94 and 8.9 billion PBMCs per donor were obtained by leukapheresis.

What the work shows at the level of the full study, not this receptor alone: The small number of donors limited the genetic and exposure-history diversity represented. Pairwise subsampling led to the expectation that sequencing depth would affect the degree of clonotype sharing among donors. Only blood was sampled, and tissue TCR repertoires likely differ from those in blood.

Donors were healthy HIV-negative adults with no recently reported acute infections or vaccinations. Every donor was a Caucasian adult living in Nashville, Tennessee, USA. For unsorted samples, 90 million to 95 million PBMCs were counted, and genomic DNA was extracted using the QIAamp DNA Blood Mini kit. Blood was obtained by leukapheresis, after which PBMCs were separated by Ficoll-Histopaque density gradient centrifugation and cryopreserved in liquid nitrogen vapor phase. Using the deep immunoSEQ assay, TCR CDR3 regions were amplified from genomic DNA by multiplex PCR. For each cell subset, the extracted genomic DNA was distributed evenly across all wells of several immunoSEQ 96-well plates, and each plate served as one replicate. For unsorted PBMC, about 300 ng genomic DNA, equal to around 30,000 T cell genomes, was loaded into each replicate PCR. Genomic DNA from unsorted PBMC was sequenced over ten immunoSEQ deep assay plates. The purified libraries were quantified using a Qubit 3.0 fluorometer, sized with a Bioanalyzer 2100, and then quantified again using the KAPA Library Quantification kit. Each immunoSEQ 96-well plate was sequenced on its own single-read 150-cycle Illumina NextSeq 550 flow cell. In the original analysis: The immunoSEQ output contained only junctional sequences without quality scores, so filtering could not match that applied to full-length reads. To assign V/J genes and CDR3, sequences were annotated against IMGT germline references using PyIR, a Python wrapper for IgBLAST v1.9. Reads were removed for weak V/J assignments (E-value above 1e-6), missing CDR3, stop codons, out-of-frame junctions, or ambiguous translated residues. V3J clonotypes were defined as sequences sharing an identical inferred V gene, J gene, and CDR3 amino acid sequence. To compute the percentage overlap between repertoires, the number of shared unique clonotypes was divided by the size of the smaller repertoire. RTK rarefaction, the Chao1 estimator, and Recon v2.1 estimates of unobserved clonotypes were used to assess repertoire richness. TCRdb mirrors the immuneACCESS table, restricted to in-frame sequences. Some clones are absent from its copies; in checked studies, under half trace to an unresolved V gene, and the reason for the others is unknown. That table gives V, J and clone size, and the DNA gave D and trimming. The sample contains 400,000 to 550,000 clones, 65% to 80% of them found a single time. In total, the top ten clones hold less than 15% of the sample.

The V gene is TRBV19 and the J gene is TRBJ2-2; tentative D gene TRBD1, with 5 bases matching. Material: PBMCs. This TCR was sampled from a woman between 35 and 50 years old in good health. Some clones in this sample may be carry-over from other donors' samples. The CDR3 region reads CASSPAWGANTGELFF. The DNA reads as follows: TGTGCCAGTAGCCCCGCCTGGGGCGCGAACACCGGGGAGCTGTTTTTT.